The clone carrying this T cell receptor beta chain was found many times. This sample stems from a study of blood T cells in healthy people across ages. Sample-barcoded 5' priming and a J-beta primer mix drove a second PCR of about 6 to 12 cycles. Every cDNA molecule bore a tag from a template-switch adaptor containing 12 random nucleotides. TCRdb independently ran MiXCR on the 5' RACE reads; one entry per CDR3 protein. This sample carries about 670,000 distinct CDR3 sequences, under 65% of them seen once, and the ten largest clones take approximately 15%. CDR1 is DFQATT, CDR2 SNEGSKA, per germline (reference sequence). The CDR3 length is 15 residues. The ends lost 3 bases at V and 6 bases at J; junction bases unmatched: 10. Donation came from healthy Caucasian individuals in Russia who were aged roughly 6 to 95.

Sequencing was performed on blood. The receptor's source is a woman of 80 years or more in good health. This sequence joins TRBV20-1 and TRBJ2-4, with 8 bases fitting TRBD1. CDR3 DNA sequence: TGCAGTGCTAGCCTGACAGGGGTTCTAAGAAACATTCAGTACTTC. It translates to CSASLTGVLRNIQYF.